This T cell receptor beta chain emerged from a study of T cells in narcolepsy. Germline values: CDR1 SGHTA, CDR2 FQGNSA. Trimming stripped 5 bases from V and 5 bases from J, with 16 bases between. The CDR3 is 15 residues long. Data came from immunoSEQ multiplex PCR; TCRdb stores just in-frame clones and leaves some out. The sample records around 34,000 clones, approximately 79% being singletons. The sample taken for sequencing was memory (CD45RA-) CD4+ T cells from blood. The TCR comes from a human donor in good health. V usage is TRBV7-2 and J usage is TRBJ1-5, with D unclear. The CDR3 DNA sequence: TGTGCCAGCAGCCGTTCCCCGGGTCGGGATCAGCCCCAGCATTTT. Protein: CASSRSPGRDQPQHF.